What follows describes a single T cell receptor (beta chain). What it recognizes is unknown. The data derive from a study of T-cell memory formation after mild COVID-19. TCRdb called the 5' RACE reads again in MiXCR, with one record for every CDR3 protein. The sample comprises approximately 400,000 distinct CDR3 sequences, about a sixth of which are singletons, and roughly 21% rests with the top ten. Germline V CDR1 and CDR2: WSHSY, SAAADI. Trimming took 3 bases from V and 7 from J, leaving 9 bases between them. This CDR3 spans 13 amino acids. Study outcomes and limitations: CD4+ contracting clones were found mainly in CM and EM, and CD8+ ones in EMRA. In second-wave clones peaking day 37, SARS-CoV-2 specificity remained unconfirmed. Some clones that responded were present in memory (sampled pre-infection), which suggests cross-reactive memory joined. Clones contracting across day 15 to 85 had a balanced CD4/CD8 profile; later expanding clones leaned CD4+.

Material for sequencing was PBMCs or a T cell subset sorted from them (not recorded which). This receptor was taken from a man younger than 30 who had mild COVID-19 (a few samples of this study predate the infection). Cell type and time point are not known. The chain joins TRBV10-2 to TRBJ2-2; tentatively, D is TRBD2 (5 bases). In nucleotides, the CDR3 is TGCGCCAGCAGTGACTGGACTTACGGGGAGCTGTTTTTT. Protein: CASSDWTYGELFF.